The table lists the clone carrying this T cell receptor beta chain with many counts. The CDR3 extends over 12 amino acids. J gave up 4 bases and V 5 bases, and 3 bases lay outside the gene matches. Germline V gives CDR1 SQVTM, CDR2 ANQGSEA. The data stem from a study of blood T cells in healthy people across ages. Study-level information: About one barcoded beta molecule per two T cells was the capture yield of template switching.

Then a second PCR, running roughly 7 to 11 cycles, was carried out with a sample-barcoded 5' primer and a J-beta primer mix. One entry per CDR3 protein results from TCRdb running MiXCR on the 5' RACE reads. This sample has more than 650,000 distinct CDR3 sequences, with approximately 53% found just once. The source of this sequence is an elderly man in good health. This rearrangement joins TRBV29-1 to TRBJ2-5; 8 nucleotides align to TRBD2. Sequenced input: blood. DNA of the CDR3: TGCAGCGTTATTCGGGGGGGAGAGACCCAGTACTTC. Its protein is CSVIRGGETQYF.